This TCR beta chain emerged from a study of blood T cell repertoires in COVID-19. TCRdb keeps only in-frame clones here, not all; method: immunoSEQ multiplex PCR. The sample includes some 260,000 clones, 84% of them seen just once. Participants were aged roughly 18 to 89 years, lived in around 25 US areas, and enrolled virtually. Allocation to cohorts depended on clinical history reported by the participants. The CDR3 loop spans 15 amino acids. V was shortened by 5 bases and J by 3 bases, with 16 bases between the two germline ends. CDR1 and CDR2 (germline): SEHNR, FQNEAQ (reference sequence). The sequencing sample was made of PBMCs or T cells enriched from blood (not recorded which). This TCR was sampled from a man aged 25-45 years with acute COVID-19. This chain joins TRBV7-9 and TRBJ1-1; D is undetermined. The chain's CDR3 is CASSPRTREDTEAFF. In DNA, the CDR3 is TGTGCCAGCAGCCCAAGGACGAGGGAGGACACTGAAGCTTTCTTT.